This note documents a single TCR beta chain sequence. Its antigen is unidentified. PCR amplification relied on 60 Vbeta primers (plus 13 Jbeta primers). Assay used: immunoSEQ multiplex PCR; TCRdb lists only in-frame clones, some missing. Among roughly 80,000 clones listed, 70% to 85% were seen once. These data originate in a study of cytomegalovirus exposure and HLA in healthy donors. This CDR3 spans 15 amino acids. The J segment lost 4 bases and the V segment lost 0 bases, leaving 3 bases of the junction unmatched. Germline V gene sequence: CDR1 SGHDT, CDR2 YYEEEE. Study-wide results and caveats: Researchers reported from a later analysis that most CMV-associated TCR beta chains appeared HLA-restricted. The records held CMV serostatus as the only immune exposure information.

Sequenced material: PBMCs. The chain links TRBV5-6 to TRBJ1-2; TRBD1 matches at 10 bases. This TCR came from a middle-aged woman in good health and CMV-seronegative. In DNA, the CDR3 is TGTGCCAGCAGCTTGGCCGGGACAGGGGCCTATGGCTACACCTTC. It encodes CASSLAGTGAYGYTF.